Each of the 6 T cell receptor beta chains below was sequenced from the same sample in a study of CD8 T cells in Susac syndrome. Reverse transcription of roughly 0.45 to 1 ug RNA used random hexamers. One entry per CDR3 protein results from TCRdb running MiXCR on the immunoSEQ multiplex PCR reads. The table records about 140,000 distinct CDR3 sequences, 90% to 95% of them present only once. Sequencing was done on a sample of CD8+ T cells from PBMCs. The source of these receptors is a human donor in good health.

This chain's CDR3 is CATNAGDTGELFF. In DNA, the CDR3 is TGTGCCACCAACGCAGGGGACACCGGGGAGCTGTTTTTT. V is TRBV15 and J is TRBJ2-2; possibly TRBD1 for D (6 bases). The CDR3 has 13 residues. Germline assignment: CDR1 LNHNV and CDR2 YYDKDF (reference sequence). Deletions cut 7 bases from V and 3 bases from J, with 9 bases between.

The chain carries TRBV3-1 and TRBJ2-2, with D possibly being TRBD1 (6 bases). The CDR3 extends over 17 amino acids. The germline CDR1 and CDR2 sequences are LGHDT and YNNKEL (reference sequence). V was clipped by 1 base and J by 5 bases, with 17 bases between them. The CDR3 DNA reads as TGTGCCAGCAGCCAAGGTCTGGGCACAGGGCCGACCGGGGAGCTGTTTTTT. Amino acid sequence: CASSQGLGTGPTGELFF.

The V call is TRBV30, the J call TRBJ1-5, with no clear D. V shed 0 bases and J shed 7 bases, with 7 bases lying between them. Germline V CDR1 and CDR2: GTSNPN, SVGIG (reference sequence). The CDR3 length is 12 residues. In DNA, the CDR3 is TGTGCCTGGAGTGTATTTGACCAGCCCCAGCATTTT. This encodes CAWSVFDQPQHF.

V usage is TRBV3-1 and J usage is TRBJ2-3, with 8 bases fitting TRBD2. This CDR3 has 17 amino acids. The germline gives CDR1 LGHDT, CDR2 YNNKEL (reference sequence). V trimming: 4 bases; J trimming: 2 bases; junction bases outside the gene matches: 11. CDR3 in amino acids: CASSLTLTGGPTDTQYF. CDR3 nucleotides: TGTGCCAGCAGCCTAACGCTAACGGGAGGGCCCACAGATACGCAGTATTTT.

The V gene is TRBV27, the J gene TRBJ1-5; unclear D gene. V lost 6 bases and J 5 bases, leaving 11 bases between the germline ends. The CDR3 sequence is 13 residues long. CDR1 is MNHEY and CDR2 is SMNVEV in the germline V gene (reference sequence). The CDR3 spells CASSQYVHQPQHF. The CDR3 DNA sequence: TGTGCCAGCAGCCAATACGTCCATCAGCCCCAGCATTTT.

The chain has TRBV4-2 and TRBJ2-1; D is possibly TRBD1 or TRBD2 (6 bases each). The CDR3 sequence is 16 residues long. CDR1 is LGHNA and CDR2 is YNFKEQ in the germline V gene. V shed 1 base and J shed 2 bases, with 12 bases lying between them. The CDR3 DNA reads as TGTGCCAGCAGCCAAGGTAGAGGGGGGACCTACAATGAGCAGTTCTTC. Translating it yields CASSQGRGGTYNEQFF.